Each of the 23 T cell receptor beta chains below was sequenced from the same sample in a study of tumor and adjacent non-tumor tissue in lung cancer. TCRbeta libraries were built with three rounds of nested PCR, modified from ARM-PCR. TCRdb re-analysed the multiplex PCR reads in MiXCR, keeping a single row per CDR3 protein. Here the sample spans about 44,000 distinct CDR3 sequences, roughly 62% being singletons. No cell sorting was done before RNA was extracted from the tissue. Distant lung tissue was collected more than 3 cm away from the tumor edge. Source material: distant non-tumor lung tissue. These receptor sequences come from a woman between 35 and 50 years old with non-small cell lung cancer.

The V gene is TRBV5-1, the J gene TRBJ2-1; 10 bases fit TRBD2. Germline values: CDR1 SGHRS, CDR2 YFSETQ. Unmatched junction bases numbered 6, after V lost 1 base and J lost 8 bases. This CDR3 is built from 15 residues. This CDR3 is CASSLRAGGPDEQFF. The CDR3 DNA is TGCGCCAGCAGCTTGCGAGCGGGAGGGCCAGATGAGCAGTTCTTC.

As to this clonotype: This is likely a read error, given that the CDR3 carries no conserved phenylalanine or tryptophan at its end. J is TRBJ2-2 and V is TRBV24-1, with TRBD1 as a possible D gene (5 bases). Trimming removed 3 bases at V and 0 bases at J, with 13 bases between. Germline CDR1 and CDR2: KGHDR and SFDVKD. CDR3 length equals 17 residues. The CDR3 bases are TGTGCCACCAGTGATGTCTGGACAACCGCGAACACCGGGGAGCTGTTTTCT. Amino acids: CATSDVWTTANTGELFS.

CDR3 sequence: CASSPRTRGADTQYF. Here the CDR3 DNA reads TGCGCCAGCAGCCCAAGGACTAGAGGGGCAGATACGCAGTATTTT. The V call is TRBV5-1, the J call TRBJ2-3; 7 bases are shared with TRBD2. CDR3 length equals 15 residues. Germline values: CDR1 SGHRS, CDR2 YFSETQ. The V segment lost 4 bases and the J segment 4 bases; nucleotides outside the gene matches: 9.

A word on this clonotype: Relative to the germline gene, one junction end is altered; a read error may explain this. The chain couples TRBV4-2 to TRBJ1-4; TRBD1 might be the D (5 bases). CDR3 length equals 17 residues. Germline values: CDR1 LGHNA, CDR2 YNFKEQ. In DNA, the CDR3 is TGTGCCAGAAGCCAAGATCATTCGGGGACGGCTAATGAAAAGCTGTTTTTT. It translates to CARSQDHSGTANEKLFF.

To note about this clonotype: Since a much larger clone is just one base distant, this may be a read error. The rearrangement links TRBV10-2 to TRBJ2-3; TRBD1 matches at 8 bases. The germline V gene has CDR1 WSHSY and CDR2 SAAADI. The CDR3 consists of 15 residues. As DNA, the CDR3 is TGCGCCAACAGTGTCAGGACAGGGCGCACAGATACGCAGTATTTT. Its translation: CANSVRTGRTDTQYF.

Points on this clonotype: At one boundary the junction diverges from the germline segment, which might be a read error. V usage is TRBV30 and J usage is TRBJ2-1; 8 bases agree with TRBD1. In germline, CDR1 is GTSNPN, CDR2 SVGIG (reference sequence). The CDR3 length is 14 residues. CDR3 nucleotides: TGTGCCTGCAGTGCCGGACAGGGTAAGGATGAGCAGTTCTTC. Translated, it gives CACSAGQGKDEQFF.

This rearrangement joins TRBV12-3 or TRBV12-4 to TRBJ2-5; D tentatively fits TRBD1 or TRBD2 (6 bases each). V was trimmed by 10 bases and J by 5 bases, leaving 20 bases between them. The length of the CDR3 is 14 residues. CDR3 region: CAKSFPGGGETQYF. The CDR3 coding sequence is TGTGCCAAGAGTTTTCCCGGGGGCGGGGAGACCCAGTACTTC.

Details on this clonotype: Compared with germline, one end of the junction differs, possibly owing to a read error. The chain employs TRBV24-1 and TRBJ2-3; D perhaps matches TRBD1 (5 bases). Germline assignment: CDR1 KGHDR and CDR2 SFDVKD. This CDR3 spans 13 amino acids. The CDR3 region is CATSYSTTDTQCF. The CDR3 nucleotides are TGTGCTACCAGTTATTCCACGACAGATACGCAGTGTTTT.

This clonotype was seen a single time. At one boundary the junction diverges from the germline segment, which might be a read error. This rearrangement joins TRBV6-5 to TRBJ1-4; D is ambiguous. The CDR3 runs to 15 residues. Germline lookup yields CDR1 MNHEY and CDR2 SVGAGI. The CDR3 DNA follows: TGTCCCAGCAGTTACACGACCGAGCCTAATGAAAAACTGTTTTTT. Its translation is CPSSYTTEPNEKLFF.

Concerning this clonotype itself: The conserved closing phenylalanine or tryptophan is absent in this CDR3, likely reflecting a read error. The DNA is omitted, as the CDR3 cannot be located on it reliably, and the CDR3 follows TCRdb's listing. The genes are TRBV21-1 and TRBJ1-2. TRBV21-1 is classified as a pseudogene. The CDR3 totals 13 residues, both ends included. The CDR3 loop is CASSKCQGHGYTL.

This clonotype was detected many times. V is TRBV6-1 and J is TRBJ2-2; TRBD1 aligns across 8 bases. With 3 bases clipped from V and 4 bases from J, the junction kept 4 bases outside the gene matches. This CDR3 is built from 15 residues. From germline, CDR1 is MNHNS and CDR2 SASEGT. The CDR3 protein is CASSDGQGSTGELFF. CDR3 nucleotides: TGTGCCAGCAGTGATGGACAGGGAAGCACCGGGGAGCTGTTTTTT.

As concerns this clonotype: A much larger clone lies one base from this, so it may be a read error. This CDR3 is missing its conserved last phenylalanine or tryptophan, likely due to a read error. V usage is TRBV30 and J usage is TRBJ2-2; possibly TRBD1 or TRBD2 for D (5 bases each). Trimming left V 1 base short and J 3 bases short, with 12 bases between. This CDR3 contains 15 residues. Germline assignment: CDR1 GTSNPN and CDR2 SVGIG (reference sequence). CDR3 in DNA: TGTGCCTGGAGTGGGCAGGGAGAGGACACCGGGGAGCTGTTTTTA. This gives the protein CAWSGQGEDTGELFL.

As to this clonotype: A read error may account for a junction end that differs from germline. The chain recombines TRBV4-1 with TRBJ1-3; 9 bases fit TRBD1. The CDR3 totals 16 residues. Germline-derived CDR1 and CDR2 are MGHRA and YSYEKL. The CDR3 sequence is CTSSHIQGAPGNTIYF. The CDR3 DNA reads as TGCACCAGCAGCCACATACAGGGGGCGCCCGGAAACACCATATATTTT.

In the case of this clonotype: Since no conserved phenylalanine or tryptophan closes the CDR3, a read error is the likely cause. The DNA is omitted, as the CDR3 cannot be located on it reliably, and the CDR3 follows TCRdb's listing. V gene TRBV29-1 combines with J gene TRBJ2-7; the D call TRBD1 from the table was never checked on the DNA. Germline CDR1 is SQVTM and CDR2 is ANQGSEA. Including both end residues, the CDR3 is 13 amino acids long. The CDR3 loop is CNDPGRDRFEQYY.

Concerning this clonotype itself: It may be a read error: a sequence one base away is much more abundant. V gene TRBV4-2 combines with J gene TRBJ2-1, with TRBD1 identical over 7 bases. This CDR3 is 14 amino acids long. The germline V gene has CDR1 LGHNA and CDR2 YNFKEQ. CDR3 protein: CASSLTGQDNEQSF. CDR3 nucleotide sequence: TGTGCCAGCAGTCTTACTGGACAGGACAATGAGCAGTCCTTC.

About this clonotype itself: A much larger clone is a single base away; this may be a read error. The chain uses TRBV5-1 and TRBJ2-3, with TRBD1 matching over 10 bases. The CDR3 is 19 amino acids. The V gene's germline CDR1 is SGHRS and CDR2 YFSETQ. CDR3 coding DNA: TGCGCCAGCAGCTTGGGACAGGGGGCATTCTCGGCGGTCACAGATACGCACTATTTT. Encoded protein: CASSLGQGAFSAVTDTHYF.

V is TRBV20-1 and J is TRBJ2-2; no definite D call. V gave up 8 bases and J gave up 5 bases, with 21 bases separating them. Germline V gene sequence: CDR1 DFQATT, CDR2 SNEGSKA (reference sequence). This CDR3 is 15 amino acids long. The CDR3 reads CSTTPPWPNTGELFF. CDR3 sequence (DNA): TGCAGTACTACCCCGCCCTGGCCCAATACCGGGGAGCTGTTTTTT.

This clonotype was observed a few times. V and J are TRBV7-3 and TRBJ2-1, with 7 bases identical to TRBD1. Germline V gives CDR1 SGHTA, CDR2 FQGTGA. V lost 7 bases, J lost 0 bases, and 6 bases stayed unmatched. This CDR3 spans 15 amino acids. The CDR3 DNA sequence: TGTGCCAGCAACCAACAGGGGAGCTCCTACAATGAGCAGTTCTTC. Encoded protein: CASNQQGSSYNEQFF.

With regard to this clonotype: This may come from a read error, since a much larger clone is one base off. The rearrangement uses TRBV14 and TRBJ2-1; 7 positions match TRBD1. CDR1 SGHDN and CDR2 FVKESK come from the germline V gene. This CDR3 has 15 residues. As DNA, the CDR3 is TGTACCAGCAGCCAAGAGAGGGGGCGCGGTGGTGAGCAGTTCTTC. Its protein product is CTSSQERGRGGEQFF.

As regards this clonotype: A junction end diverges from the germline sequence, so it may reflect a read error. This chain links TRBV6-5 with TRBJ1-1; tentatively, D is TRBD1 (5 bases). Looked up from germline, CDR1 is MNHEY and CDR2 is SVGAGI. This CDR3 is 14 amino acids long. The CDR3 sequence is CTSTNLGRDTEAFF. The CDR3 bases are TGTACCAGCACCAACCTGGGACGGGACACTGAAGCTTTCTTT.

The chain links TRBV28 to TRBJ2-1; 7 bases are a match to TRBD2. The CDR3 length is 18 residues. The germline gives CDR1 MDHEN, CDR2 SYDVKM. The trim removed 6 bases at V and 2 bases at J, leaving 16 bases unmatched. The CDR3 protein is CASSPSFESGDTYNEQFF. CDR3 coding DNA: TGTGCCAGCAGCCCATCCTTTGAAAGCGGGGATACCTACAATGAGCAGTTCTTC. Together with reference TRBV28 and TRBJ2-1, the CDR3 gives the full variable domain: DVKVTQSSRYLVKRTGEKVFLECVQDMDHENMFWYRQDPGLGLRLIYFSYDVKMKEKGDIPEGYSVSREKKERFSLILESASTNQTSMYLCASSPSFESGDTYNEQFFGPGTRLTVL.

Remarks on this clonotype: This clone may be a read error of a much larger clone one base away. The chain recombines TRBV4-2 with TRBJ2-1; possible D gene TRBD2, 6 bases. The CDR3 runs 12 residues. Germline V gene data show CDR1 as LGHNA and CDR2 as YNFKEQ. CDR3: CAGSQVGGEQFF. The CDR3 region has the DNA TGTGCCGGCAGCCAAGTTGGGGGGGAGCAGTTCTTC.

To note about this clonotype: An end of the junction does not agree with germline; a read error may underlie this. The V and J genes are TRBV6-6 and TRBJ2-1; 7 bases fit TRBD2. Germline V gives CDR1 MNHNY, CDR2 SVGAGI (reference sequence). The CDR3 is made up of 16 amino acids. Written as DNA, the CDR3 is TGTGCCAGCAGCGACCCCAGCGGCGGGAGTCATAATGAGCAGCTCTTC. Its translation: CASSDPSGGSHNEQLF.